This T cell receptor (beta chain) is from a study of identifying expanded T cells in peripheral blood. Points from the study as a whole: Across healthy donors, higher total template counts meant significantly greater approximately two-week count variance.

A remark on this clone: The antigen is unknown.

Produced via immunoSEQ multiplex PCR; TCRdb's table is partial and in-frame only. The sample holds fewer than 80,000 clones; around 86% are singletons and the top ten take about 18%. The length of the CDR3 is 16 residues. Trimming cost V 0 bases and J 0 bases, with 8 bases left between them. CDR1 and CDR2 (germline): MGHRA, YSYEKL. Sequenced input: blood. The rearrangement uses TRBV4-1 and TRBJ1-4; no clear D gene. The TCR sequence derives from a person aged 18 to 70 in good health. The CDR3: CASSQEVAATNEKLFF. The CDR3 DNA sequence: TGCGCCAGCAGCCAAGAGGTTGCAGCAACTAATGAAAAACTGTTTTTT.